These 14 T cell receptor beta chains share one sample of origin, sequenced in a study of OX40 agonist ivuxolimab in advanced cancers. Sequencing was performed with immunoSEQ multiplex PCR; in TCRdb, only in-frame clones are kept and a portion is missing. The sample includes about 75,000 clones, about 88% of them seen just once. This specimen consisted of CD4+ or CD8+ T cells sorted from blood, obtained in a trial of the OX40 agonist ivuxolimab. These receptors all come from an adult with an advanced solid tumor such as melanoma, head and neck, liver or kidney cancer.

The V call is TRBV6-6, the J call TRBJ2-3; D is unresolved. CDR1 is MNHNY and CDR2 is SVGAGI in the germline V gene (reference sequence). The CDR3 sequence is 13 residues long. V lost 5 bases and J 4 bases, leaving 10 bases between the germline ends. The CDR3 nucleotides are TGTGCCAGCAGTGTACTGGCACCAGATACGCAGTATTTT. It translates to CASSVLAPDTQYF.

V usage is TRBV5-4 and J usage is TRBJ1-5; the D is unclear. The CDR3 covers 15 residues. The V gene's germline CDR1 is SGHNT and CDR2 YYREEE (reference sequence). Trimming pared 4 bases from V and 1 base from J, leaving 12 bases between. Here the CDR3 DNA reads TGTGCCAGCAGCCGCCAGGCTCCGAGCAATCAGCCCCAGCATTTT. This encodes CASSRQAPSNQPQHF.

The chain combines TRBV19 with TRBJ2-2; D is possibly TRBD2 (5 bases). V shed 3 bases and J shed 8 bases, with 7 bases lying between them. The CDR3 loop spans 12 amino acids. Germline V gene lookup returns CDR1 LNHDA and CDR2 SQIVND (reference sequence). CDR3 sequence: CASSIGGGELFF. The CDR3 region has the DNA TGTGCCAGTAGTATCGGCGGGGGGGAGCTGTTTTTT.

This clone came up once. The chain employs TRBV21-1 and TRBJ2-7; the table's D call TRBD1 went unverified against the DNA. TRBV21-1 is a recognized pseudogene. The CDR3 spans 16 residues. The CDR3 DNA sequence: TGTGCCAGCAGCACGATCGACAGGGGGAACGTCTACGAGCAGTACTTC. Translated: CASSTIDRGNVYEQYF.

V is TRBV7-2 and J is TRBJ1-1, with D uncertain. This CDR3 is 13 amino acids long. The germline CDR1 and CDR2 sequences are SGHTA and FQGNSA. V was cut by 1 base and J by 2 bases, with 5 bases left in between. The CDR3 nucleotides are TGTGCCAGCAGCTTAGACGTTAACACTGAAGCTTTCTTT. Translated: CASSLDVNTEAFF.

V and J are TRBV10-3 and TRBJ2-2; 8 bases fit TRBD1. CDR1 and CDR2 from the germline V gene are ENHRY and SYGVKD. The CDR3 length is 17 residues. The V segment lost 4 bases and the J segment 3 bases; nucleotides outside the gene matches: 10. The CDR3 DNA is TGTGCCATCAGTGGCCAGGGGGCGCGTGAGTACACCGGGGAGCTGTTTTTT. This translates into CAISGQGAREYTGELFF.

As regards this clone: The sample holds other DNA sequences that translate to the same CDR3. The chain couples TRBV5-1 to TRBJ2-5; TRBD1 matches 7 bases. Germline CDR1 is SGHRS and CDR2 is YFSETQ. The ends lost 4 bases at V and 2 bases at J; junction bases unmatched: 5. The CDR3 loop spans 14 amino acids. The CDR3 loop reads CASSLQGLQETQYF. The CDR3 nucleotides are TGCGCCAGCAGCCTACAGGGGCTGCAAGAGACCCAGTACTTC. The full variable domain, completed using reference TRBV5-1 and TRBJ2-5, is KAGVTQTPRYLIKTRGQQVTLSCSPISGHRSVSWYQQTPGQGLQFLFEYFSETQRNKGNFPGRFSGRQFSNSRSEMNVSTLELGDSALYLCASSLQGLQETQYFGPGTRLLVL.

The DNA for the CDR3 is TGTGCCAGCAGCTTAGCGGGCCCGATCTATGGCTACACCTTC. Protein product: CASSLAGPIYGYTF. J is TRBJ1-2 and V is TRBV7-2; D call uncertain. This CDR3 is built from 14 residues. CDR1 and CDR2 (germline): SGHTA, FQGNSA. V lost 0 bases and J lost 4, with 9 bases in between.

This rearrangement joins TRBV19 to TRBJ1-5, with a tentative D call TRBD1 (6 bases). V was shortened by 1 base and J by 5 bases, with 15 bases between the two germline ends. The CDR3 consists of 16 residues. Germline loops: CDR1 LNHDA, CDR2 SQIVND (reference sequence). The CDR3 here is CASSIAPQGVYQPQHF. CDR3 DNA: TGTGCCAGTAGTATAGCCCCACAGGGCGTTTATCAGCCCCAGCATTTT.

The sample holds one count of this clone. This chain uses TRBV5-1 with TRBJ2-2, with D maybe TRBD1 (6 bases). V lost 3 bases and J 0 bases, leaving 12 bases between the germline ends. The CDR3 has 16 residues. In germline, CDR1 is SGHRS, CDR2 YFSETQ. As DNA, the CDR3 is TGCGCCAGCAGCTGGGCCGGGACAACGAACACCGGGGAGCTGTTTTTT. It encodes CASSWAGTTNTGELFF.

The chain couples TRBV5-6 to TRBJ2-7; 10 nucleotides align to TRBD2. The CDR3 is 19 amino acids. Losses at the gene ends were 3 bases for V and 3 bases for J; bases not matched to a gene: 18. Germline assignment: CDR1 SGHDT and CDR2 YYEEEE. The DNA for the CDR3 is TGTGCCAGCAGCTGGAAAGCGGGAGGGTTAAGGATGGGCCTCTACGAGCAGTACTTC. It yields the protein CASSWKAGGLRMGLYEQYF. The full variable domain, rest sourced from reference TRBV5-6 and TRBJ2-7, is DAGVTQSPTHLIKTRGQQVTLRCSPKSGHDTVSWYQQALGQGPQFIFQYYEEEERQRGNFPDRFSGHQFPNYSSELNVNALLLGDSALYLCASSWKAGGLRMGLYEQYFGPGTRLTVT.

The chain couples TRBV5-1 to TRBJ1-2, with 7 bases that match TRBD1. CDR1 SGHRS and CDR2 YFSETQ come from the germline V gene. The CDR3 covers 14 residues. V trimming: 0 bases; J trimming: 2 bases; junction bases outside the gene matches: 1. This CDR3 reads CASSLEGANYGYTF. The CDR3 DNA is TGCGCCAGCAGCTTGGAGGGGGCAAACTATGGCTACACCTTC.

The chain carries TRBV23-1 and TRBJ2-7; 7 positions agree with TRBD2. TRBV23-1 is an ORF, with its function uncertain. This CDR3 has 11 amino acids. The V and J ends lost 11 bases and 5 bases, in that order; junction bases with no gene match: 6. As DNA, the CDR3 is TGCGCCTCGGGGGGATTTGACGAGCAGTACTTC. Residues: CASGGFDEQYF.

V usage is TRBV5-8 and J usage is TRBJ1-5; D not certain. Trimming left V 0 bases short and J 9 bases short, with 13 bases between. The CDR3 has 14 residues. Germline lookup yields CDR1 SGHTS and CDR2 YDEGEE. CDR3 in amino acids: CASSLGVQGGPQHF. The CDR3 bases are TGTGCCAGCAGCTTGGGGGTCCAAGGTGGGCCCCAGCATTTT.